This T cell receptor beta chain is drawn from a study of shared clonotypes between healthy human individuals. CD45RO-negative CD8 cells positively selected for CCR7 made up the naive population, which excluded terminally differentiated effector memory CD45RA+ cells. V dropped 4 bases and J dropped 13 bases, with 13 bases sitting between them. Germline V gene lookup returns CDR1 SEHNR and CDR2 FQNEAQ (reference sequence). CDR3 length equals 12 residues. TCRdb's copy holds only in-frame clones and misses some; the assay was immunoSEQ multiplex PCR. Among hundreds of thousands of clones listed, 95% to 98% were seen once. Study-wide points: The four-donor shared clonotypes exceeded non-shared clonotypes in generation probability, with non-shared ones scoring lower. Generally, naive subsets came out with larger estimated richness than memory subsets.

This clone appeared once. Its antigen is undetermined. The TCR sequence derives from a man aged 25 to 45 in good health. Sequencing was performed on naive CD8+ T cells sorted from blood. This rearrangement joins TRBV7-9 to TRBJ1-4; no definite D call. DNA of the CDR3: TGTGCCAGCAGCTCCAGCTTGAATATACTGTTTTTT. As protein: CASSSSLNILFF.